This T cell receptor (beta chain) originates from a study of T-cell reconstitution after alpha-beta-depleted transplantation in children (dated by TCRdb to 2015 to 2016). With respect to the entire study: Using TCR repertoire profiling, the study followed T-cell immune reconstitution in a quantitative way in children after TCRalphabeta/CD19-depleted allogeneic hematopoietic cell transplantation.

Results and caveats for the whole study, not just this receptor: The frequencies of hyperexpanded clones fell over the following months, and after one year, T-cell counts and TCRbeta diversity were mostly attributed to newly produced T cells. Apparently early alphabetaT-cell count recovery about two months after transplant reportedly relied on only several hundred rapidly expanded clones derived from non-depleted graft cells. In some patients, the high TCRbeta diversity seen at day 60 was put down to recipient T cells and intrathymic progenitors that had survived conditioning.

In regard to this clonotype: Its antigen target is currently unknown. No much larger clone is present one base from it, and per-base qualities are unavailable.

At the junction V is shortened by 1 base and J by 3 bases, with 9 bases in between. The CDR3 starts with the cysteine, ends with the phenylalanine, and has 15 residues. Only the CDR3 portion is preserved as DNA: 45 bases, with reading frame beginning at the first base. The germline V gene provides CDR1 MNHNS and CDR2 SASEGT. The sample's treatment or condition label, decoded: allogeneic hematopoietic cell transplantation with graft depleted of TCRalphabeta T cells and CD19 B cells. The children who served as transplant recipients had been given grafts of TCRalphabeta/CD19-depleted allogeneic hematopoietic cells. Libraries were prepared through PCR. Instrument on record: Illumina HiSeq 2500. Molecular barcoding was employed in the preparation of TCR libraries, with unique molecular identifiers being used to normalize TCRbeta repertoire quantification. TCRdb reprocessed the public reads (quality trimming at Q25 with fastp, clone calling with MiXCR) and kept in-frame beta chains. CDR3 protein duplicates are merged, each entry listing the most common genes and DNA. The sample contains a few hundred thousand distinct CDR3 sequences, 25% to 30% of them found a single time. The ten largest clones add up to just over 35% of the sample.

The sequencing used PBMCs, collected before TCRalphabeta/CD19-depleted stem cell transplant. In this chain, TRBV6-1 is recombined with TRBJ1-4; TRBD1 is a possible D gene, resting on 5 matching bases. This sequence originates from a boy under two years old with Wiskott-Aldrich syndrome, due to receive a stem cell transplant. Here is the DNA: TGTGCCAGCAGTGAAGGGGGACTCTCTAATGAAAAACTGTTTTTT. The encoded protein is CASSEGGLSNEKLFF.